These T cell receptor beta chains were read from a single sample in a study of T-cell memory formation after mild COVID-19. TCRdb redid the calling of the 5' RACE reads with MiXCR, one entry per CDR3 protein. Seen here are 350,000 to 400,000 distinct CDR3 sequences, 13% to 15% observed once, and the top ten hold 20% to 25%. The sample taken for sequencing was PBMCs or a T cell subset sorted from them (not recorded which). The receptors stem from a man between 18 and 29 years old who had mild COVID-19 (a few samples of this study predate the infection). Cell type and time point are not known. Each CDR3 is given with its conserved first and last residue. The order of the fields is V gene, J gene, CDR3 protein.

TRBV7-9,TRBJ1-2,CAIPKGTGNDGSYGYTF
TRBV4-1,TRBJ2-5,CASSQWGPGLPQETQYF
TRBV3-1,TRBJ2-1,CASSHGQGALNEQFF
TRBV20-1,TRBJ2-7,CSAREGRSYEQYF
TRBV20-1,TRBJ2-5,CSARLLAEETQYF
TRBV29-1,TRBJ2-3,CSVGGQGPDTQYF
TRBV4-1,TRBJ2-5,CASSQKPIETQYF
TRBV24-1,TRBJ2-5,CATSDTFEETQYF
TRBV15,TRBJ1-3,CATSRDLQFSGNTIYF
TRBV29-1,TRBJ1-4,CSVAPGGEKLFF
TRBV6-2/TRBV6-3,TRBJ1-5,CASRAGASNQPQHF
TRBV7-9,TRBJ1-2,CASGTGQGLSGYTF
TRBV11-2,TRBJ2-2,CASSFGSNTGELFF
TRBV20-1,TRBJ1-1,CSARRQGTEAFF
TRBV18,TRBJ1-3,CASGPRGSGNTIYF
TRBV4-2,TRBJ1-1,CASRGGEGAEAFF
TRBV7-9,TRBJ2-5,CASSRGGKETQYF
TRBV6-2/TRBV6-3,TRBJ1-5,CASTTGPQPQHF
TRBV7-3,TRBJ1-2,CASSLDRKDGYTF
TRBV10-3,TRBJ1-3,CASKAGPSGNTIYF
TRBV20-1,TRBJ1-1,CSASPQGAHTEAFF
TRBV7-9,TRBJ2-7,CASSTNLRAEQYF